This T cell receptor beta chain appears in the sequencing data of a study of blood T cell repertoires in COVID-19. Study in general: Whether acute or convalescent, the COVID-19 samples came from the United States, Italy and Spain. PBMCs, B-cell-depleted T cells, or T cells were the source of the cDNA or gDNA that made up the material.

Original data processing: From reference gene primer amplification, estimates of nucleated cell counts were derived. Generated by immunoSEQ multiplex PCR, the TCRdb table keeps only in-frame clones and is missing some. The V and J calls and clone size come from that table; D and trimming were worked out from the DNA. Seen here are some 60,000 clones, 80% to 95% observed once, and the top ten hold approximately 5%. V gave up 4 bases and J gave up 5 bases; unmatched junction bases: 9. The CDR3 is 15 residues long. The germline CDR1 and CDR2 sequences are MNHEY and SMNVEV (reference sequence). This sequence originates from a human donor in a cohort sampled during active COVID-19. Sequencing input: peripheral blood. This chain joins TRBV27 and TRBJ2-5, with 8 bases fitting TRBD1. CDR3 nucleotide sequence: TGTGCCAGCAGTTCCAGGGGGCCAAGCCCGGAGACCCAGTACTTC. It yields the protein CASSSRGPSPETQYF.